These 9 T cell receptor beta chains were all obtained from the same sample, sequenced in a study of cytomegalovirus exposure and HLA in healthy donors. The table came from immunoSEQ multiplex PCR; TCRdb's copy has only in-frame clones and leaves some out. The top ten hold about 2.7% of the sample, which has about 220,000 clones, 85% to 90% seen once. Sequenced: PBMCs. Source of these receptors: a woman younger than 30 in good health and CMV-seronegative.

The CDR3 nucleotides read TGTGCCAGCAGTTTATTTCGGGCGCTGGGGACAGGGTTTTGGGAGTGTCAGCCCCAGCATTTT. It yields the protein CASSLFRALGTGFWECQPQHF. This chain joins TRBV27 and TRBJ1-5; 9 bases line up with TRBD1. Germline V gene sequence: CDR1 MNHEY, CDR2 SMNVEV (reference sequence). The CDR3 consists of 21 residues. The J segment lost 6 bases and the V segment lost 1 base, leaving 22 bases of the junction unmatched.

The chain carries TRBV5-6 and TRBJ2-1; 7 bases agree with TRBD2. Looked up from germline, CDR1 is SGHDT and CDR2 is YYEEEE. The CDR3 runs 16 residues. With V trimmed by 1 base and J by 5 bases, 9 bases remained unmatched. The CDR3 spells CASSLYPAGTNNEQFF. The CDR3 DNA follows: TGTGCCAGCAGCTTGTATCCAGCGGGAACGAACAATGAGCAGTTCTTC.

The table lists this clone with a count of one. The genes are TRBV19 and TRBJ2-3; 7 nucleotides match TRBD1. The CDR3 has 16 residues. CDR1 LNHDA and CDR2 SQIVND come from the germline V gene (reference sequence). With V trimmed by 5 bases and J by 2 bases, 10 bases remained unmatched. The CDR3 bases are TGTGCCAGTAGTGATTTTGGGGGACAGAACACAGATACGCAGTATTTT. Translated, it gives CASSDFGGQNTDTQYF.

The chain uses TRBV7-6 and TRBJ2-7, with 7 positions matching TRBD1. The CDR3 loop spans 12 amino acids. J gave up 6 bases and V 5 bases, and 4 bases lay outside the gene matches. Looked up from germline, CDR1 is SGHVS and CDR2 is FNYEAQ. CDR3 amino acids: CASSQTGREQYF. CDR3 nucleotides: TGTGCCAGCAGCCAGACAGGGCGCGAGCAGTACTTC.

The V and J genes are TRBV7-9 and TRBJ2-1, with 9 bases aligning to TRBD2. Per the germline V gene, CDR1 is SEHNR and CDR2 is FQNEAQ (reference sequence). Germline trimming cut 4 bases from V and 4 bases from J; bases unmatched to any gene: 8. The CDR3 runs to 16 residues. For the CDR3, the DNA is TGTGCCAGCAGCTCGATGACTAGCGGAGTATACAATGAGCAGTTCTTC. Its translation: CASSSMTSGVYNEQFF.

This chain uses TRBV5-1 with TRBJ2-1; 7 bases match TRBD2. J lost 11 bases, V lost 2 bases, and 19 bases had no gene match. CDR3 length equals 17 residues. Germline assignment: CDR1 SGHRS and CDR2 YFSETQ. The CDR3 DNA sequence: TGCGCCAGCAGCTTCCTCCCGATTAGCGGGCCGTCGTCTAAGCAGTTCTTC. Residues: CASSFLPISGPSSKQFF.

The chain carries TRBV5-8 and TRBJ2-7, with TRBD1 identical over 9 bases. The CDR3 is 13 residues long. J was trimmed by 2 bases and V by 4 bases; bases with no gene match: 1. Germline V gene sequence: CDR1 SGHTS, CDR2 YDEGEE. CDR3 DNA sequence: TGTGCCAGCAGCCGACAGGGGGCCTACGAGCAGTACTTC. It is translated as CASSRQGAYEQYF.

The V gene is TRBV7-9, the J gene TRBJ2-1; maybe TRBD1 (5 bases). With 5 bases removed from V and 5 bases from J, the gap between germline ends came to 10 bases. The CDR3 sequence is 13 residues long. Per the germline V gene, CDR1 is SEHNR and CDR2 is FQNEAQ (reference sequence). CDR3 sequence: CASSLKGDNEQFF. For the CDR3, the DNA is TGTGCCAGCAGCCTAAAAGGGGACAATGAGCAGTTCTTC.

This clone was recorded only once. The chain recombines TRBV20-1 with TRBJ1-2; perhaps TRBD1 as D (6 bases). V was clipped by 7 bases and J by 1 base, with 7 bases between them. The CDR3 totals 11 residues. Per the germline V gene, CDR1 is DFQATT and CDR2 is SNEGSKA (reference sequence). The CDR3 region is CSGGLNYGYTF. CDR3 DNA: TGCAGTGGGGGGCTTAACTATGGCTACACCTTC.